Listed here are 23 T cell receptor beta chains from one sample, sequenced in a study of identical twins. MiXCR, applied by TCRdb to the 5' RACE reads, yields one record per CDR3 protein. Of about 100,000 distinct CDR3 sequences listed, 4.5% to 6.5% are singletons. Sequences were obtained from memory T cells sorted from blood. Receptor source: a woman in her forties or fifties in good health.

This clonotype was found many times. The chain links TRBV10-2 to TRBJ2-1, with D possibly being TRBD2 (6 bases). There are 18 residues in the CDR3. Germline V CDR1 and CDR2: WSHSY, SAAADI. Trimming cost V 3 bases and J 4 bases, with 22 bases left between them. In nucleotides, the CDR3 is TGCGCCAGCAGTGACCCCCTCTCGGCCGGGGGACCTTACAATGAGCAGTTCTTC. This gives the protein CASSDPLSAGGPYNEQFF.

This clonotype has just a few counts. The chain combines TRBV18 with TRBJ2-3; 9 bases match TRBD2. Germline CDR1 KGHSH, CDR2 LQKENI. The length of the CDR3 is 15 residues. V was pared by 2 bases and J by 5 bases, with 5 bases of the junction left unmatched. The CDR3 loop reads CASSPGSGSGDTQYF. In DNA, the CDR3 is TGTGCCAGCTCACCAGGTAGCGGGAGTGGAGATACGCAGTATTTT.

This clonotype was seen ten or more times. The chain couples TRBV6-2 or TRBV6-3 to TRBJ2-2, with no clear D. V was trimmed by 7 bases and J by 6 bases, leaving 15 bases between them. Per the germline V gene, CDR1 is MNHEY and CDR2 is SVGEGT. This CDR3 has 14 residues. CDR3 protein: CASTNALRAGELFF. The DNA of the CDR3 is TGTGCCAGCACCAACGCGCTCCGGGCCGGGGAGCTGTTTTTT.

This clonotype was seen at least ten times. This chain connects TRBV6-1 to TRBJ1-5, with a weak D call TRBD1 (6 bases). The CDR3 contains 15 residues. CDR1 MNHNS and CDR2 SASEGT come from the germline V gene. Trimming left V 7 bases short and J 4 bases short, with 17 bases between. CDR3 sequence (DNA): TGTGCCAGCACTGAGGGCAGGGGTAAAAATCAGCCCCAGCATTTT. Protein: CASTEGRGKNQPQHF.

This clonotype was counted between two and nine times. This sequence may be a read error, since a much larger clone differs from it by one base. J is TRBJ1-5 and V is TRBV7-6; TRBD1 might be the D (5 bases). CDR3 size: 13 residues. V gave up 1 base and J gave up 6 bases, with 7 bases separating them. Per the germline V gene, CDR1 is SGHVS and CDR2 is FNYEAQ. The CDR3 bases are TGTGCCAGCAGCTTAGGGGGCACTCAGCCCCAGCATTTT. This codes for CASSLGGTQPQHF.

The chain combines TRBV6-6 with TRBJ1-1; 9 bases agree with TRBD1. V lost 7 bases and J lost 0; bases outside the gene matches: 15. Germline CDR1 reads MNHNY; CDR2 reads SVGAGI (reference sequence). The CDR3 length is 18 residues. As DNA, the CDR3 is TGTGCCAGCACCGTCGACAGGGGGAGATGGGGTATGAACACTGAAGCTTTCTTT. Translating it yields CASTVDRGRWGMNTEAFF.

Many counts were recorded for this clonotype. The chain combines TRBV18 with TRBJ1-1, with D uncertain. With 4 bases removed from V and 3 bases from J, the gap between germline ends came to 6 bases. Germline CDR1 and CDR2: KGHSH and LQKENI. There are 12 residues in the CDR3. In DNA, the CDR3 is TGTGCCAGCTCACGAACGGACACTGAAGCTTTCTTT. It codes for CASSRTDTEAFF.

This clonotype was counted many times. This chain joins TRBV10-3 and TRBJ2-2; 11 positions match TRBD2. The CDR3 contains 17 residues. V was clipped by 0 bases and J by 2 bases; unmatched bases: 2. Germline CDR1 and CDR2: ENHRY and SYGVKD. This chain's CDR3 is CAISESGLAGNTGELFF. Here the CDR3 DNA reads TGTGCCATCAGTGAGTCCGGACTAGCGGGTAACACCGGGGAGCTGTTTTTT.

The chain couples TRBV18 to TRBJ1-1; a weak D match, TRBD1 (6 bases). The V gene's germline CDR1 is KGHSH and CDR2 LQKENI. The CDR3 loop spans 15 amino acids. V lost 2 bases and J lost 4, with 14 bases in between. The DNA of the CDR3 is TGTGCCAGCTCACCAGGAGGGAGGGGGGGCACTGAAGCTTTCTTT. The encoded protein is CASSPGGRGGTEAFF.

The rearrangement links TRBV5-4 to TRBJ2-1; D is ambiguous. The germline V gene encodes CDR1 SGHNT and CDR2 YYREEE (reference sequence). CDR3 size: 13 residues. V was shortened by 4 bases and J by 5 bases, with 10 bases between the two germline ends. The CDR3 reads CASSAPTNNEQFF. In DNA form, the CDR3 reads TGTGCCAGCAGCGCCCCGACCAACAATGAGCAGTTCTTC.

Many counts were recorded for this clonotype. The chain employs TRBV2 and TRBJ2-3; D may be TRBD1 or TRBD2 (5 bases each). The germline V gene encodes CDR1 SNHLY and CDR2 FYNNEI. This CDR3 is 12 amino acids long. V shed 8 bases and J shed 4 bases, with 10 bases lying between them. The CDR3 DNA sequence: TGTGCCAGCCGCCTGGGGGCAGATACGCAGTATTTT. It specifies CASRLGADTQYF.

This clonotype has only a few counts. This chain connects TRBV2 to TRBJ2-1, with D perhaps TRBD1 (6 bases). Trimming cost V 9 bases and J 7 bases, with 19 bases left between them. This CDR3 has 14 amino acids. Germline V gene lookup returns CDR1 SNHLY and CDR2 FYNNEI. The CDR3 here is CARTKNSGQNEQFF. In DNA, the CDR3 is TGTGCCAGAACCAAAAATTCGGGACAAAATGAGCAGTTCTTC.

This clonotype was counted ten times or more. V is TRBV18 and J is TRBJ2-7; D is ambiguous. Looked up from germline, CDR1 is KGHSH and CDR2 is LQKENI. V was pared by 2 bases and J by 0 bases, with 11 bases between. The CDR3 extends over 15 amino acids. Here the CDR3 DNA reads TGTGCCAGCTCACCATCGGTGGCGGCCTCCTACGAGCAGTACTTC. This codes for CASSPSVAASYEQYF.

This clonotype was detected ten times or more. The chain joins TRBV6-5 to TRBJ1-1; D is possibly TRBD1 (6 bases). In germline, CDR1 is MNHEY, CDR2 SVGAGI. V lost 3 bases and J lost 0, with 11 bases in between. The CDR3 is 15 amino acids. In DNA, the CDR3 is TGTGCCAGCAGTTATTTGGGGGCGGTGAACACTGAAGCTTTCTTT. It yields the protein CASSYLGAVNTEAFF.

This clonotype was detected only a few times. This sequence joins TRBV19 and TRBJ2-1; D gene unclear. Germline CDR1 LNHDA, CDR2 SQIVND (reference sequence). Between the trimmed V and J ends, which lost 3 bases and 4 bases, there was a span of 10 bases. The CDR3 is made up of 14 amino acids. Here the CDR3 DNA reads TGTGCCAGTAGTATGGGTGGTAGGTACAATGAGCAGTTCTTC. Protein sequence: CASSMGGRYNEQFF.

This clonotype was seen ten or more times. The chain carries TRBV30 and TRBJ2-1; 10 positions match TRBD2. Germline assignment: CDR1 GTSNPN and CDR2 SVGIG (reference sequence). J gave up 0 bases and V 4 bases, and 6 bases lay outside the gene matches. This CDR3 comprises 16 residues. The CDR3 sequence: CAWTYPSGSSYNEQFF. The CDR3 coding sequence is TGTGCCTGGACGTACCCTAGCGGGAGCTCCTACAATGAGCAGTTCTTC.

CDR3 sequence (DNA): TGTGCCAGCAGCTTAGAGGGACTTAAAGAGACCCAGTACTTC. This encodes CASSLEGLKETQYF. The rearrangement uses TRBV11-1 and TRBJ2-5, with D possibly matching TRBD2 (6 bases). CDR1 is SGHAT, CDR2 FQDESV, per germline (reference sequence). The CDR3 length is 14 residues. Trimming took 1 base from V and 3 from J, leaving 9 bases between them.

The V gene is TRBV3-1, the J gene TRBJ1-4; D not certain. The V end was cut by 2 bases, the J end by 5 bases, with 6 bases between. The germline V gene has CDR1 LGHDT and CDR2 YNNKEL (reference sequence). This CDR3 has 13 amino acids. CDR3 region: CASSQTKNEKLFF. Written as DNA, the CDR3 is TGTGCCAGCAGCCAAACGAAGAATGAAAAACTGTTTTTT.

There are many counts of this clonotype. V usage is TRBV20-1 and J usage is TRBJ1-5; the D gene is possibly TRBD1 (5 bases). CDR1 and CDR2 from the germline V gene are DFQATT and SNEGSKA (reference sequence). Trimming removed 7 bases at V and 2 bases at J, with 12 bases between. The CDR3 contains 13 residues. The DNA for the CDR3 is TGCAGTGTCCCCGGCAGGGGCAATCAGCCCCAGCATTTT. This translates into CSVPGRGNQPQHF.

This clonotype was seen repeatedly, ten times or more. The gene calls are TRBV5-1 and TRBJ2-7; D possibly matches TRBD1 or TRBD2 (5 bases each). The V end lost 0 bases, the J end lost 1 base, and 8 bases lay between the germline ends. CDR3 length: 14 amino acids. In germline, CDR1 is SGHRS, CDR2 YFSETQ. Here the CDR3 DNA reads TGCGCCAGCAGCTTGGGAGGGACGTCCTACGAGCAGTACTTC. This gives the protein CASSLGGTSYEQYF.

The chain is built from TRBV12-3 or TRBV12-4 and TRBJ2-3; 7 positions match TRBD2. The CDR3 covers 15 residues. Germline trimming cut 6 bases from V and 5 bases from J; bases unmatched to any gene: 11. CDR3 protein: CASSPLAEKKDTQYF. CDR3 DNA: TGTGCCAGCAGCCCCCTAGCGGAAAAAAAAGATACGCAGTATTTT.

This clonotype was observed at least ten times. V usage is TRBV29-1 and J usage is TRBJ2-7; tentatively, D is TRBD2 (5 bases). CDR1 is SQVTM and CDR2 is ANQGSEA in the germline V gene. Trimming removed 4 bases from V and 7 bases from J, with 23 bases in between. The CDR3 is 15 amino acids. The DNA for the CDR3 is TGCAGCGTTGGGGGTGGTTCCGCAAATTCGGGGGAGCAGTACTTC. It is translated as CSVGGGSANSGEQYF.

Many counts were recorded for this clonotype. V usage is TRBV15 and J usage is TRBJ2-1, with D possibly matching TRBD2 (6 bases). In germline, CDR1 is LNHNV, CDR2 YYDKDF (reference sequence). The CDR3 consists of 15 residues. Trimming cost V 0 bases and J 8 bases, with 14 bases left between them. The CDR3 nucleotides read TGTGCCACCAGCAGAGATGAGGGCGGGAACGATGAGCAGTTCTTC. Translation gives CATSRDEGGNDEQFF.